This T cell receptor (beta chain) was found in a study of control samples from healthy donors and cancer patients. V was pared by 1 base and J by 5 bases, with 3 bases of the junction left unmatched. The CDR3 runs to 14 residues. Germline V gives CDR1 SGHRS, CDR2 YFSETQ. Sequenced by immunoSEQ multiplex PCR; TCRdb stores in-frame clones only, minus some. This sample yields approximately 94,000 clones, of which approximately 91% are seen a single time; around 0.9% belongs to the top ten. This receptor was obtained from a woman aged 25 to 39 in good health. The chain links TRBV5-1 to TRBJ2-5; 9 nucleotides align to TRBD2. The sequenced sample consisted of blood. CDR3 nucleotide sequence: TGCGCCAGCAGCTTGTGGCGGGAGGGGGAGACCCAGTACTTC. It encodes CASSLWREGETQYF.